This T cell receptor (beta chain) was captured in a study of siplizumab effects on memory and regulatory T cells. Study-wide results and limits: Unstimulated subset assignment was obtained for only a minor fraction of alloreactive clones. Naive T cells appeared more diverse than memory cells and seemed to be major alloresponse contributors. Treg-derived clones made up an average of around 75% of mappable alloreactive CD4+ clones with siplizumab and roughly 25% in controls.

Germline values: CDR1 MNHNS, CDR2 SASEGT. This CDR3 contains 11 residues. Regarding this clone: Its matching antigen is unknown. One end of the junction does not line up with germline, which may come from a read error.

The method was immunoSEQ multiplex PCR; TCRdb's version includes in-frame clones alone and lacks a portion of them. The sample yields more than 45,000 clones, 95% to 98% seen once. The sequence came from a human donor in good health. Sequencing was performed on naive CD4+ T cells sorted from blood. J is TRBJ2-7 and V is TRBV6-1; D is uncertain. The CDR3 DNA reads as TGTGCCGGCAGGCGCTCCTACGAGCAGTACTTC. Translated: CAGRRSYEQYF.